One and the same sample provided the 11 T cell receptor beta chains below, sequenced in a study of post-analysis software for immune sequencing data. General study results and limits: Roughly five TRBV segments occurring more often in patients than controls included TRBV5-6, TRBV5-1 and TRBV20-1.

cDNA libraries for TCR beta contained unique molecular identifiers. TCRdb reanalysed the PCR reads using MiXCR and keeps one entry per CDR3 protein. Of 750,000 to 950,000 distinct CDR3 sequences listed, under 70% are singletons. What these receptors recognize is not known. Sequenced sample: blood. All receptors derive from a girl aged 10 to 17 with multiple sclerosis.

Worth noting for this clonotype: The junction shows a germline mismatch at one end, possibly a read error. The chain recombines TRBV29-1 with TRBJ1-1, with D possibly being TRBD1 (6 bases). The CDR3 totals 12 residues. The germline CDR1 and CDR2 sequences are SQVTM and ANQGSEA. CDR3 nucleotide sequence: TGCAGCTCTAACAGGGTCAACACCGAAGCTTTCTTT. It translates to CSSNRVNTEAFF.

The V and J genes are TRBV20-1 and TRBJ2-3, with D possibly matching TRBD2 (5 bases). From germline, CDR1 is DFQATT and CDR2 SNEGSKA (reference sequence). This CDR3 comprises 16 residues. V lost 1 base to trimming and J lost 0 bases, with 14 bases between them. Here the CDR3 reads CSARAVASPSTDTQYF. CDR3 coding DNA: TGCAGTGCTAGAGCGGTAGCGAGCCCTAGCACAGATACGCAGTATTTT.

The chain couples TRBV6-5 to TRBJ1-1; TRBD1 might be the D (5 bases). The V gene lost 6 bases and the J gene lost 6 bases, with 14 bases spanning the gap. Germline V CDR1 and CDR2: MNHEY, SVGAGI. This CDR3 is 13 amino acids long. CDR3 DNA: TGTGCCAGCAGCCCGGGGGGAAAGGCTGAAGCTTTCTTT. Its translation is CASSPGGKAEAFF.

This clonotype showed up just a few times. V gene TRBV12-3 or TRBV12-4 combines with J gene TRBJ2-3; possible D gene TRBD2, 6 bases. The CDR3 spans 15 residues. Trimming cost V 1 base and J 3 bases, with 11 bases left between them. The CDR3 spells CASSLDGGPTDTQYF. CDR3 nucleotides: TGTGCCAGCAGTTTAGATGGAGGGCCGACAGATACGCAGTATTTT.

The chain has TRBV29-1 and TRBJ2-1, with D unclear. Trimming removed 7 bases from V and 3 bases from J, with 10 bases in between. Germline V gene sequence: CDR1 SQVTM, CDR2 ANQGSEA. The CDR3 has 12 residues. CDR3 protein: CSGKEFYNEQFF. The CDR3 DNA reads as TGCAGCGGTAAGGAGTTCTACAATGAGCAGTTCTTC.

The rearrangement links TRBV29-1 to TRBJ2-3; D may match TRBD1 or TRBD2 (5 bases each). Germline assignment: CDR1 SQVTM and CDR2 ANQGSEA. This CDR3 has 14 amino acids. The V end was cut by 0 bases, the J end by 2 bases, with 9 bases between. The CDR3 nucleotides read TGCAGCGTTGAAGATGGGACCGCCACAGATACGCAGTATTTT. It yields the protein CSVEDGTATDTQYF.

This clonotype showed up just a few times. The genes are TRBV15 and TRBJ2-7; 8 nucleotides line up with TRBD2. The CDR3 loop spans 16 amino acids. CDR1 and CDR2 from the germline V gene are LNHNV and YYDKDF (reference sequence). J lost 2 bases, V lost 1 base, and 7 bases had no gene match. The CDR3 sequence: CATSRGRKAGAYEQYF. The DNA of the CDR3 is TGTGCCACCAGCAGAGGTAGAAAAGCGGGGGCCTACGAGCAGTACTTC.

The V and J genes are TRBV29-1 and TRBJ2-5; 7 positions agree with TRBD2. This CDR3 contains 13 residues. The germline CDR1 and CDR2 sequences are SQVTM and ANQGSEA. Losses at the gene ends were 4 bases for V and 1 base for J; bases not matched to a gene: 3. CDR3: CSVASGIQETQYF. In DNA form, the CDR3 reads TGCAGCGTTGCGAGCGGGATCCAAGAGACCCAGTACTTC.

V usage is TRBV29-1 and J usage is TRBJ1-2, with D possibly matching TRBD1 (5 bases). Trimming cost V 7 bases and J 2 bases, with 14 bases left between them. The V gene's germline CDR1 is SQVTM and CDR2 ANQGSEA. The CDR3 contains 13 residues. The CDR3 reads CSGDLGLNYGYTF. In DNA form, the CDR3 reads TGCAGCGGCGACCTGGGACTGAACTATGGCTACACCTTC.

This clonotype was seen a few times. V usage is TRBV20-1 and J usage is TRBJ1-4, with TRBD1 identical over 7 bases. The J segment lost 6 bases and the V segment lost 6 bases, leaving 10 bases of the junction unmatched. This CDR3 is built from 14 residues. Per germline, CDR1 DFQATT and CDR2 SNEGSKA (reference sequence). CDR3 nucleotide sequence: TGCAGTGCGCTACAGGGGAGAGGTGATGAAAAACTGTTTTTT. Its translation: CSALQGRGDEKLFF.

This clonotype was seen more than once but under ten times. V and J are TRBV4-1 and TRBJ1-2; perhaps TRBD1 as D (6 bases). The CDR3 totals 14 residues. Germline loops: CDR1 MGHRA, CDR2 YSYEKL. Trimming removed 2 bases from V and 8 bases from J, with 15 bases in between. The CDR3 DNA reads TGCGCCAGCAGCCAACCCGTAGACAGGTGGGGCTACACCTTC. Translating gives CASSQPVDRWGYTF.